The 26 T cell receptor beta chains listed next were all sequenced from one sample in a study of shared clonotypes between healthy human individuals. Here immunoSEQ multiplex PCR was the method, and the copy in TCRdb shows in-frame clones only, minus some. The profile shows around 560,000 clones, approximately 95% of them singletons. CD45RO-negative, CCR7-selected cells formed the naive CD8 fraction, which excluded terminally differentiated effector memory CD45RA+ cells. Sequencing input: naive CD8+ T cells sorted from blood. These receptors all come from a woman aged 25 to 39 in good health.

CDR3: CASSHYRSSNEKLFF. The CDR3 region has the DNA TGTGCCAGCAGCCATTACAGGAGTTCTAATGAAAAACTGTTTTTT. The chain employs TRBV28 and TRBJ1-4; a weak D match, TRBD1 (5 bases). The CDR3 runs to 15 residues. Germline CDR1 MDHEN, CDR2 SYDVKM. Deletions cut 6 bases from V and 3 bases from J, with 14 bases between.

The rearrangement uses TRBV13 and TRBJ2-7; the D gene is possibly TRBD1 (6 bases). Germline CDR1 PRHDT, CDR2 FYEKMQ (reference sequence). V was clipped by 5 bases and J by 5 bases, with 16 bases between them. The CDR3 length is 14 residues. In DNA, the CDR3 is TGTGCCAGCAGCCCTTCAGGGGTCCGGGACGAGCAGTACTTC. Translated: CASSPSGVRDEQYF.

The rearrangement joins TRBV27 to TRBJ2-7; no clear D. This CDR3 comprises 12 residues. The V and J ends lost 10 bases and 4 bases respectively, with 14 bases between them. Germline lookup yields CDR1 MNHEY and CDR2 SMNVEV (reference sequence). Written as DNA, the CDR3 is TGTGCCACAGGCCTTAAAGGGTACGAGCAGTACTTC. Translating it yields CATGLKGYEQYF.

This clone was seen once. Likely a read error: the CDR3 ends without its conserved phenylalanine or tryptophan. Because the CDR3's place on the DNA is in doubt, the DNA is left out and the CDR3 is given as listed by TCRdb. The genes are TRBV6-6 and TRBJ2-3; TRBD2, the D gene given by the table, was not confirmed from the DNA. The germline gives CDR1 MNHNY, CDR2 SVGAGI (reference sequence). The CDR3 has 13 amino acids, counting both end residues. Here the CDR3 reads CASSYSSSTRVSC.

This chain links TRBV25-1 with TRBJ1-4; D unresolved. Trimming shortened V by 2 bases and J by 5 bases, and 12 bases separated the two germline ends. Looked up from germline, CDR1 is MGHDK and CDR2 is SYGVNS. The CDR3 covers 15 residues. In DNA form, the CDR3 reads TGTGCCAGCAGTGAACCACTCGGGATCAATGAAAAACTGTTTTTT. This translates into CASSEPLGINEKLFF.

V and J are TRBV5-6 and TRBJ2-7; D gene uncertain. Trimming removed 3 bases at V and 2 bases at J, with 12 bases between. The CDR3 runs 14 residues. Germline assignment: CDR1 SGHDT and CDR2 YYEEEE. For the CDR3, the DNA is TGTGCCAGCAGCTCCTCGGGCGCAACCTACGAGCAGTACTTC. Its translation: CASSSSGATYEQYF.

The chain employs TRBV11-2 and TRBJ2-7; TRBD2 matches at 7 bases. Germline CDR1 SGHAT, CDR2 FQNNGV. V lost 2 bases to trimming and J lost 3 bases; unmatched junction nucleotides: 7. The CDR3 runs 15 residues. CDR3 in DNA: TGTGCCAGCAGCTTATATACGGGAGGAGGCTACGAGCAGTACTTC. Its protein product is CASSLYTGGGYEQYF. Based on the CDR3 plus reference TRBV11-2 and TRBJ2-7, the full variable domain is EAGVAQSPRYKIIEKRQSVAFWCNPISGHATLYWYQQILGQGPKLLIQFQNNGVVDDSQLPKDRFSAERLKGVDSTLKIQPAKLEDSAVYLCASSLYTGGGYEQYFGPGTRLTVT.

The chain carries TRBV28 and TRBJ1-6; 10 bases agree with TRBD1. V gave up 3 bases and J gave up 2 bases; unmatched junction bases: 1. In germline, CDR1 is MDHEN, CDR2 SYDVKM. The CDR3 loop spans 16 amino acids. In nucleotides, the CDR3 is TGTGCCAGCAGTTTCGGGACAGGGGCCTATAATTCACCCCTCCACTTT. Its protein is CASSFGTGAYNSPLHF.

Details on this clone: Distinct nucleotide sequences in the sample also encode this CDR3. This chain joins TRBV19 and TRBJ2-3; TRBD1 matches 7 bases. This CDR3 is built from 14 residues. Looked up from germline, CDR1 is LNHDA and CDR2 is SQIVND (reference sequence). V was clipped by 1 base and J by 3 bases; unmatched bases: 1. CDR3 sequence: CASSIGQGTDTQYF. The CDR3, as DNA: TGTGCCAGTAGTATAGGACAGGGAACAGATACGCAGTATTTT.

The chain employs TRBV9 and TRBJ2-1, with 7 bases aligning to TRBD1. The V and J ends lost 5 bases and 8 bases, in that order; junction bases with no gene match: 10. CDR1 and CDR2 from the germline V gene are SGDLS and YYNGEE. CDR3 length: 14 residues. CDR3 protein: CASSPGQSGDEQFF. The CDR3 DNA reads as TGTGCCAGCAGTCCGGGACAGTCCGGAGATGAGCAGTTCTTC.

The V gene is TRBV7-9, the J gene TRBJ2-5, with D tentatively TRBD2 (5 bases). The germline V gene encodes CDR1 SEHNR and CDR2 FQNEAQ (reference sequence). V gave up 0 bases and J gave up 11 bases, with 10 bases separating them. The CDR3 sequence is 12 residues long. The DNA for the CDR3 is TGTGCCAGCAGCTTAGCGCGTAGGGAGCAGTACTTC. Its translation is CASSLARREQYF.

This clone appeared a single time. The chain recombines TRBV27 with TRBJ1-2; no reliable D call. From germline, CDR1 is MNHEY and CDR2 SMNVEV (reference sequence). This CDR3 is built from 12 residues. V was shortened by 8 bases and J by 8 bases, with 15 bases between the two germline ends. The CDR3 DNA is TGTGCCAGCGGCCGAGACGCCTGGGGCTACACCTTC. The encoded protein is CASGRDAWGYTF.

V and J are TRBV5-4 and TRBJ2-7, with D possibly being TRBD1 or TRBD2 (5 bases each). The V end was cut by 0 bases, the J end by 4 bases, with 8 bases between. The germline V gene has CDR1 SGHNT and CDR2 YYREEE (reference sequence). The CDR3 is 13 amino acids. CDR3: CASSLERGYEQYF. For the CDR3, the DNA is TGTGCCAGCAGCTTGGAGAGGGGATACGAGCAGTACTTC.

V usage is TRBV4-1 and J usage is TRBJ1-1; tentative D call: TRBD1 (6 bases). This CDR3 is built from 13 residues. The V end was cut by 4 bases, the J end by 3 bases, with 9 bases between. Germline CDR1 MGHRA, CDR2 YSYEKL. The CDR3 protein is CASSLRGDTEAFF. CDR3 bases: TGCGCCAGCAGCCTAAGGGGGGACACTGAAGCTTTCTTT.

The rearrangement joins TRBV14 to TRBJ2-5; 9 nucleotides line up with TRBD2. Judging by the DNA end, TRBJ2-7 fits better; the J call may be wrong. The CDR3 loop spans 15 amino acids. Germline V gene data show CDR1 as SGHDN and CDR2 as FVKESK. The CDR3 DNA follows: TGTGCCAGCAGTCAGGGAGCGGGAGGCTCCTACGAGCAGTACTTC. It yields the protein CASSQGAGGSYEQYF.

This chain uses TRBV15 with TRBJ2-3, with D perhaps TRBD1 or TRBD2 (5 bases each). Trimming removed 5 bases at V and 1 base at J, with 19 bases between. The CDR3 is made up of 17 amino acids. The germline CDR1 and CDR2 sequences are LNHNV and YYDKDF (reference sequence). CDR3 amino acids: CATSAGDGAMGTDTQYF. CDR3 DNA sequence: TGTGCCACCAGCGCCGGGGACGGAGCGATGGGCACAGATACGCAGTATTTT.

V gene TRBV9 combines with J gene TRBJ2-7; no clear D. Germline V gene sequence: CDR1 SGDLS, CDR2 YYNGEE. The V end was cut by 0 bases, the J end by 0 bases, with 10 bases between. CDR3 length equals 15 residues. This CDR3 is CASSVDGSFSYEQYF. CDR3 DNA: TGTGCCAGCAGCGTAGACGGCAGCTTCTCCTACGAGCAGTACTTC.

The DNA for the CDR3 is TGTGCCAGTAGTCCCGGTCCTTATGGGGACACTGAAGCTTTCTTT. Translating it yields CASSPGPYGDTEAFF. The chain employs TRBV19 and TRBJ1-1; D not resolved. This CDR3 has 15 residues. V lost 5 bases to trimming and J lost 3 bases, with 16 bases between them. Germline values: CDR1 LNHDA, CDR2 SQIVND (reference sequence).

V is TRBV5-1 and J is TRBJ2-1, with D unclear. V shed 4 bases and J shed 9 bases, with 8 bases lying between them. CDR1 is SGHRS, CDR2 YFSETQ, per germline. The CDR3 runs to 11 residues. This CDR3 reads CASSNIGEQFF. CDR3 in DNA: TGCGCCAGCAGCAATATAGGTGAGCAGTTCTTC.

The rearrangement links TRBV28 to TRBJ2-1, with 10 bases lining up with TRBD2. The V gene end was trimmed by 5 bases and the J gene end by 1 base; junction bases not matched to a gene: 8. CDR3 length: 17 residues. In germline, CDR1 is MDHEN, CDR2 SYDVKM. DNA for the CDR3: TGTGCCAGCAGTCATCGGACTAGCGGCTTGTCCTACAATGAGCAGTTCTTC. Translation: CASSHRTSGLSYNEQFF.

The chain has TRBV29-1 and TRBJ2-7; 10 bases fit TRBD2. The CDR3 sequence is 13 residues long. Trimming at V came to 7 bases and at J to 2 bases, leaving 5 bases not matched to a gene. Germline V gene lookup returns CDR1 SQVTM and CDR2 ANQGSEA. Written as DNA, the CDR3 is TGCAGCGCTCTAGCGGGGGAAACCTACGAGCAGTACTTC. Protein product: CSALAGETYEQYF.

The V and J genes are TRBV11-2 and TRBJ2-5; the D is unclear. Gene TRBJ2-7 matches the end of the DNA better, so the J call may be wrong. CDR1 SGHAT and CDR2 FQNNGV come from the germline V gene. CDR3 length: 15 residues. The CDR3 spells CASSPTLPPTYEQYF. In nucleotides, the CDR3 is TGTGCCAGCAGCCCCACCTTGCCCCCTACCTACGAGCAGTACTTC.

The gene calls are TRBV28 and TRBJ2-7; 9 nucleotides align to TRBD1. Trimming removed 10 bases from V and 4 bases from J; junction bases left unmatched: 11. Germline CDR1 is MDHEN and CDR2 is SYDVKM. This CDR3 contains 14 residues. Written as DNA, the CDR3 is TGTGCCACCTACTCCCGGGACAGGGCGTACGAGCAGTACTTC. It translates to CATYSRDRAYEQYF.

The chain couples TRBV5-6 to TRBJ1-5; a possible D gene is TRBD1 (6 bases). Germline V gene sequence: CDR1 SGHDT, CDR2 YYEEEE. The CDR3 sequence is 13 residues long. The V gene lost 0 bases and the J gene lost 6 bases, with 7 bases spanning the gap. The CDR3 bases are TGTGCCAGCAGCTTGGGACAGGCTCAGCCCCAGCATTTT. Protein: CASSLGQAQPQHF.

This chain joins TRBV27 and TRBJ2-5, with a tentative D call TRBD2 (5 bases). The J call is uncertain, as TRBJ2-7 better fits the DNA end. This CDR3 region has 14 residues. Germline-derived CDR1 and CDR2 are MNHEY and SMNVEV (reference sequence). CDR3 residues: CASSLASSPYEQYF. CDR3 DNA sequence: TGTGCCAGCAGTTTGGCTAGCTCCCCCTACGAGCAGTACTTC.

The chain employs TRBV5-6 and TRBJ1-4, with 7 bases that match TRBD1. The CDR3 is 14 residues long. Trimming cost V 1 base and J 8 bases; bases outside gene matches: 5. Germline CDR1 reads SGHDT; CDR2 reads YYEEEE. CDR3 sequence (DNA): TGTGCCAGCAGCTTGTGGCAGGGGGTGGAAAAACTGTTTTTT. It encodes CASSLWQGVEKLFF.